A selection of T cell receptor beta chains follows, all from one sample in a study of blood T cells in healthy people across ages. TCRdb re-called the 5' RACE reads through MiXCR, storing one row per CDR3 protein. In the table there are around 1,000,000 distinct CDR3 sequences, around two fifths of which are singletons. Sample: blood. The receptor set was obtained from a man in his late teens or twenties in good health. Both conserved end residues are part of each CDR3. The D gene is left open where the match is weak. Clone size, where shown, is once, few, many, or a class for clones that have expanded.

j_call d_call v_call clone_size cdr3_nt cdr3_aa
TRBJ2-5 - TRBV20-1 few TGCAGTGCTACCATTTGGGGGGGGCCACAACAAGAGACCCAGTACTTC CSATIWGGPQQETQYF
TRBJ1-5 - TRBV7-2 many TGTGCCAGCAGCTTATGGCGGGAGCAGCCCCAGCATTTT CASSLWREQPQHF
TRBJ1-5 TRBD1 TRBV20-1 - TGCAGTGGTAGGGCAGGGGGCGATCAGTCCCAGCATTTT CSGRAGGDQSQHF
TRBJ1-2 - TRBV12-3/TRBV12-4 - TGTGCCAGCAGTACCGGGATCCCAGGTGGCTATGGCTACACCTTC CASSTGIPGGYGYTF
TRBJ2-1 - TRBV27 few TGTGCCAGCAGTTTATTGCTAGGTACCAATGAGCAGTTCTTC CASSLLLGTNEQFF
TRBJ2-3 TRBD1 TRBV28 - TGTGCCAGCAGTCGGGGACAGTTCCGATTAAGCACAGATACGCAGTATTTT CASSRGQFRLSTDTQYF
TRBJ2-1 - TRBV20-1 - TGCAGTGCTAGAGTGCCCGGGTCCCCCTACAATGAGCAGTTCTTC CSARVPGSPYNEQFF
TRBJ1-2 - TRBV6-6 - TGTGCCAGCAGTTACCCTATGGACAGAGATAACTATGGCTACACCTTC CASSYPMDRDNYGYTF
TRBJ2-1 - TRBV11-2 few TGTGCCAGCAGCTTGTCCGGTGGTGGGCAGTTCTTC CASSLSGGGQFF
TRBJ2-7 - TRBV18 - TGTGCCAGCTCGGTCGGGTTCTACGAGCAGTACTTC CASSVGFYEQYF
TRBJ1-2 TRBD1 TRBV6-5 - TGTGCCAGCAGTTACTCGGATGGGACAGGGCGAGGCTACACCTTC CASSYSDGTGRGYTF
TRBJ1-5 - TRBV27 few TGTGCCAGCAGTTTAAGTGTCCAAGCTAATCAGCCCCAGCATTTT CASSLSVQANQPQHF
TRBJ2-3 - TRBV12-3/TRBV12-4 once TGTGCCAGCAGTGTCTTGCTAGGTGATACGCAGTATTTT CASSVLLGDTQYF
TRBJ1-5 TRBD1 TRBV20-1 - TGCAGTGCTGGCAGGGGGAATCAGCCCCAGCATTTT CSAGRGNQPQHF
TRBJ2-5 - TRBV20-1 few TGCAGTGCGCTCCATCGCTTGGGTCAAGAGACCCAGTACTTC CSALHRLGQETQYF
TRBJ2-1 TRBD2 TRBV12-3/TRBV12-4 - TGTGCCAGCAGTTTAGGGTTGCTAGCGGGGGGTCCCAGCTCCTACAATGAGCAGTTCTTC CASSLGLLAGGPSSYNEQFF
TRBJ1-6 TRBD1 TRBV7-3 - TGTGCCAGCAGCGCAGGATCCCGGGACAGTAATTCACCCCTCCACTTT CASSAGSRDSNSPLHF
TRBJ2-3 - TRBV4-1 - TGCGCCAGCAGCGTTCCGGGGGGCCCAGATACGCAGTATTTT CASSVPGGPDTQYF
TRBJ1-1 - TRBV20-1 few TGCAGTGCACCCACTGCGCAGGGATTGAACACTGAAGCTTTCTTT CSAPTAQGLNTEAFF
TRBJ1-1 - TRBV4-1 - TGCGCCAGCAGCCAAGATGGGGGGCACCTAGGAGCTTTCTTT CASSQDGGHLGAFF
TRBJ2-5 TRBD2 TRBV29-1 few TGCAGTGTAGGGACTAGGGGCTCGTACCAAGAGACCCAGTACTTC CSVGTRGSYQETQYF
TRBJ1-1 - TRBV12-3/TRBV12-4 few TGTGCCAGCAGTTTACCGGGGGTCACTGAAGCTTTCTTT CASSLPGVTEAFF
TRBJ1-1 - TRBV4-2 - TGTGCCAGCAGCCAAGAGGACAGGAACACTGAAGCTTTCTTT CASSQEDRNTEAFF
TRBJ1-1 - TRBV29-1 - TGCAGCGTCTCGCAGGGGACTGAAGCTTTCTTT CSVSQGTEAFF
TRBJ1-6 - TRBV4-3 - TGCGCCAGCAGCCCCCGGGGCCAGCTCAATTCCTATAATTCACCCCTCCACTTT CASSPRGQLNSYNSPLHF
TRBJ2-5 TRBD2 TRBV4-3 - TGCGCCAGCAGCGAAGATCGGGGGGGGATAATTGGACAAGAGACCCAGTACTTC CASSEDRGGIIGQETQYF
TRBJ2-3 - TRBV4-1 - TGCGCCAGCAGCCACCTCCGAGGGACAGATACGCAGTATTTT CASSHLRGTDTQYF
TRBJ2-1 - TRBV20-1 many TGCAGTGCTAGATCCGTGCAAGACTACAATGAGCAGTTCTTC CSARSVQDYNEQFF
TRBJ2-7 TRBD2 TRBV5-1 - TGCGCCAGCAGCGCAGGGACTAGCGGGGTCTACAATGAGCAGTACTTC CASSAGTSGVYNEQYF
TRBJ2-3 - TRBV4-1 few TGCGCCAGCAGTCCGATCCCTAGCACAGATACGCGGTATTTT CASSPIPSTDTRYF
TRBJ2-1 - TRBV20-1 - TGCAGTGCGGGGAGGGGGGCACCCAATGAGCAGTTCTTC CSAGRGAPNEQFF
TRBJ2-1 - TRBV29-1 few TGCAGCGTTGAAGTGGTCAGGGGAGACGATGAGCAGTTCTTC CSVEVVRGDDEQFF
TRBJ2-1 - TRBV10-3 many TGTGCCACCCGACGGGACGAGAACAATGAGCAGTTCTTC CATRRDENNEQFF
TRBJ2-1 TRBD2 TRBV14 - TGTGCCAGCAGCCAAGGAGGCGGGAGTTTCTACAATGAGCAGTTCTTC CASSQGGGSFYNEQFF
TRBJ1-2 - TRBV6-2/TRBV6-3 few TGTGCCAGCAGTTACTCTACGGAGTCGGTGTGGGGCTACACCTTC CASSYSTESVWGYTF
TRBJ1-3 - TRBV11-2 - TGTGCCAGCAGCTTAGTGTCGGGTGTTGGAAACACCATATATTTT CASSLVSGVGNTIYF
TRBJ2-5 - TRBV27 few TGTGCCAGCAGTTCCTCGGGGGCTCAAGAGACCCAGTACTTC CASSSSGAQETQYF
TRBJ2-6 TRBD2 TRBV15 - TGTGCCACCAGCAGAGATCTGGCTAGCGGAAAATTCTCTGGGGCCAACGTCCTGACTTTC CATSRDLASGKFSGANVLTF
TRBJ2-7 TRBD2 TRBV20-1 few TGCAGTGCTAGAGATCTTCGGGGGGAACCACACTACGAGCAGTACTTC CSARDLRGEPHYEQYF
TRBJ2-3 - TRBV25-1 few TGTGCCAGCACCAGAAGGGGGGAAAGCACAGATACGCAGTATTTT CASTRRGESTDTQYF
TRBJ1-2 - TRBV3-1 - TGTGCCAGCAGCCAAGGTCCGGTTGGGTATGGCTACACCTTC CASSQGPVGYGYTF
TRBJ2-3 - TRBV20-1 - TGCAGTGCTAGAATTCAGGCAGATACGCAGTATTTT CSARIQADTQYF